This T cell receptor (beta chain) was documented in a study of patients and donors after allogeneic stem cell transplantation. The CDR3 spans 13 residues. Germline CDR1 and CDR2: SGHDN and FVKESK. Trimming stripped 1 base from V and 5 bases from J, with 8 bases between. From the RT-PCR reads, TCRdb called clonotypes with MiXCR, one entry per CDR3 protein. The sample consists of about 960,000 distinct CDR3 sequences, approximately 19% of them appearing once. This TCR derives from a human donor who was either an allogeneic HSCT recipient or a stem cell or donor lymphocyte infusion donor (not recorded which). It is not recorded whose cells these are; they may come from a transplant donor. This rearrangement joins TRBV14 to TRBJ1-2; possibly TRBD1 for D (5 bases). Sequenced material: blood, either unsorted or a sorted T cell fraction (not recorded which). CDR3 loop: CASSQGRQYGYTF. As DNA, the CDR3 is TGTGCCAGCAGCCAAGGGCGACAGTATGGCTACACCTTC.